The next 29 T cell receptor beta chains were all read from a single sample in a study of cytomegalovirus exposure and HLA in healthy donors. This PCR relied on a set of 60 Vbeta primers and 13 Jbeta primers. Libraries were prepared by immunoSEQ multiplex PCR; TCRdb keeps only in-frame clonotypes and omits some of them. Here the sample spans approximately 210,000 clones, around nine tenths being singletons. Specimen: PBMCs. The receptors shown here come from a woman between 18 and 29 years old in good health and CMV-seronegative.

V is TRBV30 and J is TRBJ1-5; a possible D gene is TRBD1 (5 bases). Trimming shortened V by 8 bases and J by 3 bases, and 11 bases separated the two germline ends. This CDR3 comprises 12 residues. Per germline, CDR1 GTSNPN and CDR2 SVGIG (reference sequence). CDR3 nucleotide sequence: TGTGCCCTCTCAGGGAACAATCAGCCCCAGCATTTT. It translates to CALSGNNQPQHF.

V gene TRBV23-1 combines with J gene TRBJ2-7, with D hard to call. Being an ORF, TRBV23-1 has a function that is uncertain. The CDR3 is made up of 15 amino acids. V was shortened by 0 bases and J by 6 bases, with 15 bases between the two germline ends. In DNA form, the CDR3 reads TGCGCCAGCAGTCAATCGAAGCTTTGGTCCCCCGAGCAGTACTTC. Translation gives CASSQSKLWSPEQYF.

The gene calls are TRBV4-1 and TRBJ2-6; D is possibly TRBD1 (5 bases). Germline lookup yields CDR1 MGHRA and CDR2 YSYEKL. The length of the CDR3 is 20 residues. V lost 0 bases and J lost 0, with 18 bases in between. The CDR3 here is CASSQDLGHRFTSGANVLTF. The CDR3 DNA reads TGCGCCAGCAGCCAAGATCTGGGGCATAGATTTACCTCTGGGGCCAACGTCCTGACTTTC.

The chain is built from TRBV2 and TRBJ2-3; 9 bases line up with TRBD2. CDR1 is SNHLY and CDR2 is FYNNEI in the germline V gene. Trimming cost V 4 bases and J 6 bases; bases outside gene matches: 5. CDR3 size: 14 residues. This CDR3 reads CASSGGLAPDTQYF. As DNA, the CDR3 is TGTGCCAGCAGTGGGGGACTAGCACCGGATACGCAGTATTTT.

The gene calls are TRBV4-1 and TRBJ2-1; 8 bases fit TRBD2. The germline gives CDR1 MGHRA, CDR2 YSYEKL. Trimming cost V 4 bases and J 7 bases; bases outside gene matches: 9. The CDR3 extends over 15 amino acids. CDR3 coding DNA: TGCGCCAGCAGCCCCCTGAGCGGGAGCGGGAATGAGCAGTTCTTC. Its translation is CASSPLSGSGNEQFF.

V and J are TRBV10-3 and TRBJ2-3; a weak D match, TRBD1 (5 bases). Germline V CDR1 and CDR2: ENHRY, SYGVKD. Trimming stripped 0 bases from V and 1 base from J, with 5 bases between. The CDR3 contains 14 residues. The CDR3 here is CAISESGGTDTQYF. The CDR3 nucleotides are TGTGCCATCAGTGAGTCAGGGGGCACAGATACGCAGTATTTT.

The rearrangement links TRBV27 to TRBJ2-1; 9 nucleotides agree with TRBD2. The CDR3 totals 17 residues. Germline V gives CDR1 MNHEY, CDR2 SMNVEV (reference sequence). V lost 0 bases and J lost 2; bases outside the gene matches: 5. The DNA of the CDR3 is TGTGCCAGCAGTTTATCGTCCGGGACTAGCCCCTACAATGAGCAGTTCTTC. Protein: CASSLSSGTSPYNEQFF.

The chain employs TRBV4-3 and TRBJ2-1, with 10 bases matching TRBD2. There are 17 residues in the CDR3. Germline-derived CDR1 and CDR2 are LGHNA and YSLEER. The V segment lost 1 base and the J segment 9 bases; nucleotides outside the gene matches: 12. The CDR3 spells CASSQVSSGRANSEQFF. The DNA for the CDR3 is TGCGCCAGCAGCCAAGTATCCAGCGGGAGGGCCAATAGTGAGCAGTTCTTC.

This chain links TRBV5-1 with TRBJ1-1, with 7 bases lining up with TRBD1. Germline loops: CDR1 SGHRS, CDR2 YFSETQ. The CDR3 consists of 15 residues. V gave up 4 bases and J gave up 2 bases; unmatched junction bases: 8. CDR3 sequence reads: CASSLGGTANTEAFF. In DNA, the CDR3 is TGCGCCAGCAGCCTTGGCGGGACAGCTAACACTGAAGCTTTCTTT.

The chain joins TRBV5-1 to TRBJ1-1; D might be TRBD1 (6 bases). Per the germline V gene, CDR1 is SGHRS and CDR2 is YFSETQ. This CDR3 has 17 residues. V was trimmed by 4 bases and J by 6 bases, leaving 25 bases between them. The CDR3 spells CASSRRPPAGDFPEAFF. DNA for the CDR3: TGCGCCAGCAGCCGGAGGCCGCCGGCAGGGGATTTCCCTGAAGCTTTCTTT.

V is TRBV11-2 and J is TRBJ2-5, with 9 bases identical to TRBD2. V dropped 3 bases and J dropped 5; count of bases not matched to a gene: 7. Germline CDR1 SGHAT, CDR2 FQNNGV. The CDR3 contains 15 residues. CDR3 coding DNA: TGTGCCAGCAGCTTGCGACTAGCGGAAGGGGAGACCCAGTACTTC. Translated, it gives CASSLRLAEGETQYF. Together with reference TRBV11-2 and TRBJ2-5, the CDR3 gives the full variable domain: EAGVAQSPRYKIIEKRQSVAFWCNPISGHATLYWYQQILGQGPKLLIQFQNNGVVDDSQLPKDRFSAERLKGVDSTLKIQPAKLEDSAVYLCASSLRLAEGETQYFGPGTRLLVL.

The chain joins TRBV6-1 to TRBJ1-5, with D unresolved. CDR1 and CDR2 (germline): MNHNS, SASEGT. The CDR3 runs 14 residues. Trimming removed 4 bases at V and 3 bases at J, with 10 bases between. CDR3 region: CASSVRQLNQPQHF. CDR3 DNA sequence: TGTGCCAGCAGTGTCAGGCAGCTCAATCAGCCCCAGCATTTT.

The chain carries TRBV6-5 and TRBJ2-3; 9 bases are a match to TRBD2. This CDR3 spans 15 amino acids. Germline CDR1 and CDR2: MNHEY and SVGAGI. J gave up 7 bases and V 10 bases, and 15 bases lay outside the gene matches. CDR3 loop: CATSPSGTLTYTQYF. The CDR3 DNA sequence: TGTGCCACCTCGCCTAGCGGGACTCTGACTTATACGCAGTATTTT.

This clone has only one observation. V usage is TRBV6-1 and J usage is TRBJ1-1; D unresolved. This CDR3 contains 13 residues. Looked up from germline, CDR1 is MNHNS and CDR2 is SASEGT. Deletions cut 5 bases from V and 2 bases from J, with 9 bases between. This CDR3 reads CASSMGDNTEAFF. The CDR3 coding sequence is TGTGCCAGCAGTATGGGCGACAACACTGAAGCTTTCTTT.

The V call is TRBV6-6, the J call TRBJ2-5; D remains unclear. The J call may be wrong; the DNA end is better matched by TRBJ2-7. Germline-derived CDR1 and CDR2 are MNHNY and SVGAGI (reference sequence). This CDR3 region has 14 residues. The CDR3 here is CASSYLPAYYEQYF. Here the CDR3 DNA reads TGTGCCAGCAGTTACTTACCAGCGTACTACGAGCAGTACTTC.

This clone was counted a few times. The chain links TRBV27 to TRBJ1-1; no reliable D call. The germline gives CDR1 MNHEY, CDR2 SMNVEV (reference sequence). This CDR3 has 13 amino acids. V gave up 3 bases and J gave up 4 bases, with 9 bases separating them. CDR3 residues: CASSFVDGTEAFF. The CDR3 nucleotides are TGTGCCAGCAGTTTTGTAGATGGCACTGAAGCTTTCTTT.

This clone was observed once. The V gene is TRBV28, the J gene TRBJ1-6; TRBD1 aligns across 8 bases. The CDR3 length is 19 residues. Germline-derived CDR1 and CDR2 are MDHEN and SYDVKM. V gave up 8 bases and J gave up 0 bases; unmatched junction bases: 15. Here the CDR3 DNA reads TGTGCCAGCGGGTTCTATCCGGGGACAGGACCCTCCTATAATTCACCCCTCCACTTT. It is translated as CASGFYPGTGPSYNSPLHF.

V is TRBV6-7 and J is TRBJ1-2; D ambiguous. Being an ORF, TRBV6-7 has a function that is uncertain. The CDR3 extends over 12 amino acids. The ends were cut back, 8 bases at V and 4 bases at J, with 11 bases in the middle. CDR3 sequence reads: CASLRMVYGYTF. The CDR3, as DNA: TGTGCCAGCCTACGAATGGTCTATGGCTACACCTTC.

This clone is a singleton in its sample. The CDR3 sequence is CASTIDSLYGYTF. CDR3 DNA sequence: TGTGCCAGCACCATTGACAGCCTCTATGGCTACACCTTC. The rearrangement links TRBV5-4 to TRBJ1-2; D may be TRBD1 (5 bases). This CDR3 region has 13 residues. The V gene's germline CDR1 is SGHNT and CDR2 YYREEE (reference sequence). V was pared by 6 bases and J by 4 bases, with 13 bases between.

The CDR3 nucleotides read TGTGCCAGCAGGGTCTCTCCAAGGAGTGAAAAACTGTTTTTT. Translation: CASRVSPRSEKLFF. The rearrangement links TRBV11-1 to TRBJ1-4; D call uncertain. Germline lookup yields CDR1 SGHAT and CDR2 FQDESV (reference sequence). The V end lost 6 bases, the J end lost 7 bases, and 15 bases lay between the germline ends. The CDR3 covers 14 residues.

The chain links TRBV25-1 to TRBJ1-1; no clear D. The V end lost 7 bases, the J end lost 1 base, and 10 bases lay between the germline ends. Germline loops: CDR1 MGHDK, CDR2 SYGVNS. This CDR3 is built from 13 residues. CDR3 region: CASTGVGNTEAFF. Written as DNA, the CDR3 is TGTGCCAGCACAGGTGTGGGGAACACTGAAGCTTTCTTT. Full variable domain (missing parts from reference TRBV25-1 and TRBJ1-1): EADIYQTPRYLVIGTGKKITLECSQTMGHDKMYWYQQDPGMELHLIHYSYGVNSTEKGDLSSESTVSRIRTEHFPLTLESARPSHTSQYLCASTGVGNTEAFFGQGTRLTVV.

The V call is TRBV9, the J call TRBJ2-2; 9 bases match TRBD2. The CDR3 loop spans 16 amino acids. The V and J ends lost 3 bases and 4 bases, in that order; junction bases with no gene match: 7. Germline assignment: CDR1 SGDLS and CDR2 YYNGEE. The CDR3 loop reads CASSGVAGDRTGELFF. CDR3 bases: TGTGCCAGCAGCGGGGTAGCGGGAGATCGCACCGGGGAGCTGTTTTTT.

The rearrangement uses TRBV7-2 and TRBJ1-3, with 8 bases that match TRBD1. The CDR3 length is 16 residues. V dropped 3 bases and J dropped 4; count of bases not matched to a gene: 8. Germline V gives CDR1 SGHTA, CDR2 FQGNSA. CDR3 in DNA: TGTGCCAGCAGCTTGGACAGGGTTGCTTTGGGAAACACCATATATTTT. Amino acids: CASSLDRVALGNTIYF.

DNA of the CDR3: TGTGCCAGCAGTTTTGGGCTAGCGGTCCCTTCCGTGCAGTACTTC. Translation: CASSFGLAVPSVQYF. The V and J genes are TRBV27 and TRBJ2-7; 7 bases match TRBD2. The CDR3 length is 15 residues. Germline CDR1 and CDR2: MNHEY and SMNVEV (reference sequence). The J segment lost 9 bases and the V segment lost 3 bases, leaving 14 bases of the junction unmatched.

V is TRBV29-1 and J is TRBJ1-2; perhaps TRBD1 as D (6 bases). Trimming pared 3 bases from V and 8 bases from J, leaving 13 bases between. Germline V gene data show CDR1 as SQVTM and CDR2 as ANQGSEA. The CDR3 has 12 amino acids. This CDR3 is CSVDDRPTGYTF. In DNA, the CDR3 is TGCAGCGTTGACGACAGGCCCACGGGCTACACCTTC. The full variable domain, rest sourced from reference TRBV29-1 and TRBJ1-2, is SAVISQKPSRDICQRGTSLTIQCQVDSQVTMMFWYRQQPGQSLTLIATANQGSEATYESGFVIDKFPISRPNLTFSTLTVSNMSPEDSSIYLCSVDDRPTGYTFGSGTRLTVV.

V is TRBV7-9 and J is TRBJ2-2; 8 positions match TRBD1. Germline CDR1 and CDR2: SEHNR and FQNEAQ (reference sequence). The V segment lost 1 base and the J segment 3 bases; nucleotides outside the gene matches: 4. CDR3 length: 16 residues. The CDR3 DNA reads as TGTGCCAGCAGCTTAGGGAGACAGGGGCACACCGGGGAGCTGTTTTTT. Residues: CASSLGRQGHTGELFF.

The CDR3 DNA follows: TGTGCCAGCAGCTTGGCGTCGCGGGGGGGCCGGGAGACCCAGTACTTC. This gives the protein CASSLASRGGRETQYF. The rearrangement uses TRBV5-4 and TRBJ2-5; 9 bases agree with TRBD2. Unmatched junction bases numbered 8, after V lost 0 bases and J lost 5 bases. CDR1 SGHNT and CDR2 YYREEE come from the germline V gene (reference sequence). This CDR3 has 16 amino acids.

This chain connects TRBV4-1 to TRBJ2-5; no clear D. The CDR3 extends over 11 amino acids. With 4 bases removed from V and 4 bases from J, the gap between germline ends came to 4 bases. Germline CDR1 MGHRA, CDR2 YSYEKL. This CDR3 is CASSRGETQYF. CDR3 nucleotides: TGCGCCAGCAGCCGAGGAGAGACCCAGTACTTC.

The CDR3 is CASSPGMNTEAFF. The CDR3 DNA sequence: TGTGCCAGCTCACCCGGGATGAACACTGAAGCTTTCTTT. The V call is TRBV18, the J call TRBJ1-1, with no clear D. V lost 3 bases and J lost 0, with 5 bases in between. This CDR3 is 13 amino acids long. Germline-derived CDR1 and CDR2 are KGHSH and LQKENI.